Following are 14 T cell receptor beta chains from one sample sequenced in a study of T cell responses to AZD1222 COVID-19 vaccine. Only in-frame clones appear in the TCRdb table, and some are missing; sequencing was by immunoSEQ multiplex PCR. Of some 130,000 clones detected, approximately 88% appear once; the ten largest clones hold over 4%. Sample: peripheral blood, taken on day 0 of AZD1222 vaccination. The receptors stem from an adult in good health.

This chain uses TRBV28 with TRBJ1-2; unclear D gene. Trimming cost V 4 bases and J 2 bases, with 8 bases left between them. This CDR3 has 13 residues. Per the germline V gene, CDR1 is MDHEN and CDR2 is SYDVKM. The CDR3 DNA reads as TGTGCCAGCAGTTCGCACCGAAACTATGGCTACACCTTC. It translates to CASSSHRNYGYTF.

The chain is built from TRBV3-1 (or the pseudogene TRBV3-2) and TRBJ1-2; TRBD1 matches 7 bases. V lost 1 base, J lost 4 bases, and 6 bases stayed unmatched. CDR1 is LGHDT, CDR2 YNNKEL, per germline (reference sequence). The CDR3 has 15 residues. The CDR3 bases are TGTGCCAGCAGCCAAGCAGGGGGGCGCGTCTATGGCTACACCTTC. This codes for CASSQAGGRVYGYTF.

The chain has TRBV9 and TRBJ2-5, with a possible D match to TRBD1 (6 bases). V was pared by 4 bases and J by 1 base, with 14 bases between. CDR1 and CDR2 (germline): SGDLS, YYNGEE. The CDR3 has 15 amino acids. In DNA, the CDR3 is TGTGCCAGCAGCCCCCGGCCGACAGGCCAAGAGACCCAGTACTTC. Its translation is CASSPRPTGQETQYF.

The chain couples TRBV29-1 to TRBJ1-4; D might be TRBD1 (5 bases). The CDR3 length is 11 residues. The ends were cut back, 7 bases at V and 6 bases at J, with 9 bases in the middle. Looked up from germline, CDR1 is SQVTM and CDR2 is ANQGSEA. The DNA of the CDR3 is TGCAGCGGAGGGGAGGATGAAAAACTGTTTTTT. Its translation is CSGGEDEKLFF.

This clone has a handful of counts. V and J are TRBV5-1 and TRBJ1-2, with D uncertain. Germline CDR1 and CDR2: SGHRS and YFSETQ. The CDR3 has 13 amino acids. V dropped 5 bases and J dropped 4 bases, with 12 bases sitting between them. This CDR3 reads CASRARSGYGYTF. CDR3 sequence (DNA): TGCGCCAGCAGGGCCAGATCCGGCTATGGCTACACCTTC.

This clone was counted a single time. The CDR3 loop reads CASSVAYNEKLFF. In nucleotides, the CDR3 is TGCGCCAGCAGTGTGGCCTATAATGAAAAACTGTTTTTT. This sequence joins TRBV5-1 and TRBJ1-4; D remains unclear. The V end was cut by 5 bases, the J end by 4 bases, with 9 bases between. The germline V gene encodes CDR1 SGHRS and CDR2 YFSETQ. The CDR3 is 13 residues long.

The CDR3 reads CASSLKGRDTQYF. CDR3 DNA: TGTGCCAGCAGCCTAAAAGGGAGAGATACGCAGTATTTT. This sequence joins TRBV7-6 and TRBJ2-3; D perhaps matches TRBD2 (5 bases). In germline, CDR1 is SGHVS, CDR2 FNYEAQ. This CDR3 is built from 13 residues. Trimming took 5 bases from V and 5 from J, leaving 11 bases between them.

V is TRBV30 and J is TRBJ1-1; D call uncertain. The V gene's germline CDR1 is GTSNPN and CDR2 SVGIG (reference sequence). V lost 0 bases and J lost 12, with 11 bases in between. The CDR3 extends over 11 amino acids. This CDR3 reads CAWSVYTGTFF. CDR3 in DNA: TGTGCCTGGAGTGTATATACCGGGACTTTCTTT.

The genes are TRBV18 and TRBJ1-2, with 7 bases that match TRBD1. Germline V gene data show CDR1 as KGHSH and CDR2 as LQKENI. J gave up 7 bases and V 3 bases, and 8 bases lay outside the gene matches. The CDR3 loop spans 14 amino acids. CDR3 protein: CASSPDEGARGYTF. For the CDR3, the DNA is TGTGCCAGCTCACCGGACGAGGGGGCGCGTGGCTACACCTTC.

The chain links TRBV9 to TRBJ1-2; TRBD1 matches at 7 bases. Germline-derived CDR1 and CDR2 are SGDLS and YYNGEE. Losses at the gene ends were 1 base for V and 8 bases for J; bases not matched to a gene: 8. The CDR3 length is 14 residues. CDR3 loop: CASSVLEGAGGYTF. CDR3 DNA sequence: TGTGCCAGCAGCGTACTGGAGGGGGCGGGAGGCTACACCTTC.

The chain has TRBV6-5 and TRBJ2-7; D is undetermined. Germline V gene lookup returns CDR1 MNHEY and CDR2 SVGAGI. V was clipped by 7 bases and J by 1 base, with 14 bases between them. The CDR3 covers 14 residues. The DNA for the CDR3 is TGTGCCAGCATCCCTTCTCGGAGTTCCTACGAGCAGTACTTC. Translation gives CASIPSRSSYEQYF.

V is TRBV19 and J is TRBJ1-2; D is perhaps TRBD1 (5 bases). Per germline, CDR1 LNHDA and CDR2 SQIVND (reference sequence). This CDR3 spans 14 amino acids. V was trimmed by 7 bases and J by 6 bases, leaving 18 bases between them. The CDR3 DNA reads as TGTGCCAGTACCCTTATCGGGACCCGAGATGGCTACACCTTC. Its translation is CASTLIGTRDGYTF.

This rearrangement joins TRBV28 to TRBJ1-6; D is possibly TRBD1 (6 bases). V was clipped by 3 bases and J by 10 bases, with 10 bases between them. This CDR3 comprises 13 residues. From germline, CDR1 is MDHEN and CDR2 SYDVKM. CDR3 residues: CASSLGARSPLHF. The CDR3 DNA is TGTGCCAGCAGTTTGGGGGCAAGGTCACCCCTCCACTTT.

The chain employs TRBV18 and TRBJ2-2; D may be TRBD1 or TRBD2 (5 bases each). The CDR3 spans 16 residues. CDR1 and CDR2 (germline): KGHSH, LQKENI. V shed 0 bases and J shed 1 base, with 9 bases lying between them. The CDR3 reads CASSPPGTVNTGELFF. The CDR3 DNA reads as TGTGCCAGCTCACCACCGGGGACGGTGAACACCGGGGAGCTGTTTTTT. Full variable domain (outside the CDR3, taken from reference TRBV18 and TRBJ2-2): NAGVMQNPRHLVRRRGQEARLRCSPMKGHSHVYWYRQLPEEGLKFMVYLQKENIIDESGMPKERFSAEFPKEGPSILRIQQVVRGDSAAYFCASSPPGTVNTGELFFGEGSRLTVL.